Ten or more counts support the clone carrying this T cell receptor beta chain. The antigen is not known. This sample's time point: persistent/refractory GD, antithyroid drugs over 5 years with positive TRAb. Preparation of the TCR library used RNA extracted from PBMCs. With 6 bases clipped from V and 1 base from J, the junction kept 7 bases outside the gene matches. The CDR3 sequence is 15 residues long. CDR1 and CDR2 from the germline V gene are MNHNS and SASEGT. According to the study, TCR beta libraries were built with iRepertoire HTBI primers and CDR3-region Arm-PCR. TCRdb itself ran the multiplex PCR reads through MiXCR, one entry per CDR3 protein. This sample has under 450,000 distinct CDR3 sequences; roughly a quarter occur once, and the top ten carry over 25%. This sample stems from a study of regulatory T cells in long-lasting Graves disease. Regarding the study as a whole: Thyroid tissue went unstudied; only peripheral blood was examined. There was favoring of TRBV28, TRBJ1-2 and TRBJ2-5 in persistent disease.

The clonotype comes from a female donor with Graves disease. Sequencing was performed on peripheral blood mononuclear cells (PBMCs), taken when the disease was refractory, from a patient treated with antithyroid drugs. This rearrangement joins TRBV6-1 to TRBJ1-1, with 8 bases aligning to TRBD1. The DNA for the CDR3 is TGTGCCAGCAGGCGCGGAGGGACAGGGAACACTGAAGCTTTCTTT. Amino acid sequence: CASRRGGTGNTEAFF.